The clone carrying this T cell receptor (beta chain) was detected only a few times. Its target is unknown. This entry comes from a study of T cell responses to AZD1222 COVID-19 vaccine. Study-wide points: The donor cohort was predominantly white British with a female majority, and clonal diversity may have been underestimated.

Sequencing used immunoSEQ multiplex PCR; TCRdb keeps in-frame clones, though not all of them. In the table there are about 120,000 clones, around 82% of which are singletons. The CDR3 sequence is 14 residues long. Trimming took 2 bases from V and 2 from J, leaving 8 bases between them. Per germline, CDR1 MRHNA and CDR2 SNTAGT. The sequenced sample was peripheral blood, obtained on day 0 of AZD1222 vaccination. This receptor was obtained from an adult in good health. V is TRBV6-4 and J is TRBJ2-3, with D perhaps matching TRBD2 (6 bases). In DNA form, the CDR3 reads TGTGCCAGCAGTGACGGGGGGTCCACAGATACGCAGTATTTT. As protein: CASSDGGSTDTQYF.